The clone carrying this T cell receptor beta chain was observed at least ten times. Its antigen is undetermined. This entry belongs to a study of T-cell reconstitution after alpha-beta-depleted transplantation in children. Unique molecular identifiers were used in preparing the TCRbeta library. TCRdb independently ran MiXCR on the PCR reads; one entry per CDR3 protein. This sample has some 600,000 distinct CDR3 sequences, with under 15% found just once. Study outcomes and limitations: In patients about two months after transplant, alpha-beta T cells reportedly arose from several hundred expanded graft clones. Newly produced T cells mostly accounted for T-cell counts and diversity one year post-transplant. Surviving recipient T cells and thymic progenitors underlay high day-60 TCRbeta diversity in some patients.

The V gene lost 5 bases and the J gene lost 5 bases, with 13 bases spanning the gap. CDR3 length: 13 amino acids. The V and J genes are TRBV12-3 or TRBV12-4 and TRBJ2-7, with D perhaps TRBD1 (5 bases). The clonotype was recovered from a male patient under 18 who had a stem cell transplant for acute myeloid leukemia, so the T cells may come from the graft donor. The sample consisted of PBMCs, mostly from graft donor cells, taken 360 days after TCRalphabeta/CD19-depleted stem cell transplant. The chain's CDR3 is CASSTTGWDEQYF. CDR3 coding DNA: TGTGCCAGCAGTACAACAGGTTGGGACGAGCAGTACTTC.